This T cell receptor (beta chain) stems from a study of T cell responses to AZD1222 COVID-19 vaccine. Only in-frame clones appear in the TCRdb table, and some are missing; sequencing was by immunoSEQ multiplex PCR. The sample records about 130,000 clones, about nine tenths being singletons. Germline CDR1 and CDR2: MNHEY and SVGAGI. Trimming cost V 7 bases and J 6 bases, with 18 bases left between them. CDR3 length equals 15 residues. This TCR was sampled from an adult who received the AZD1222 COVID-19 vaccine. The chain links TRBV6-5 to TRBJ2-2, with TRBD2 as a possible D gene (6 bases). The starting material was peripheral blood, obtained 28 days after the second AZD1222 dose. The CDR3: CASTNARGIPGELFF. CDR3 nucleotides: TGTGCCAGCACCAACGCCCGCGGGATCCCCGGGGAGCTGTTTTTT.